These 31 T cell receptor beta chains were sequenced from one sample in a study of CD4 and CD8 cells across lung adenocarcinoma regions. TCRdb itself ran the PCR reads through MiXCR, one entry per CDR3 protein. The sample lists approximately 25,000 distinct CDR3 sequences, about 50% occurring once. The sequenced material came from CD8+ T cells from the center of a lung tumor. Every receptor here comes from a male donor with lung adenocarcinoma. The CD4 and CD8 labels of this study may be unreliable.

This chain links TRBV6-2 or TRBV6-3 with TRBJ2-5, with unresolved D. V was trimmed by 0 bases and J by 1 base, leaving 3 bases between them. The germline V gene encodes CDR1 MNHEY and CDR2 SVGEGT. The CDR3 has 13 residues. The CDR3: CASSYSRQETQYF. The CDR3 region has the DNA TGTGCCAGCAGTTACTCTCGCCAAGAGACCCAGTACTTC.

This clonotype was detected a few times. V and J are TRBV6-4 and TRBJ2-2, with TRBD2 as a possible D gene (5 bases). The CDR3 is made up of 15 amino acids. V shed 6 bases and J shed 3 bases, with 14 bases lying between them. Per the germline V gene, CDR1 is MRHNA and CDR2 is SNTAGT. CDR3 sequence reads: CASSISSHYTGELFF. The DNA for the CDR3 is TGTGCCAGCAGCATATCTAGCCACTACACCGGGGAGCTGTTTTTT.

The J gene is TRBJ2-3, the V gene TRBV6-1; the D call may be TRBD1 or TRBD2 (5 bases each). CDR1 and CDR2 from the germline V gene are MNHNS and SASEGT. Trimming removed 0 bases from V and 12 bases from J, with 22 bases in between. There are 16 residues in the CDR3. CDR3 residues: CASSEAGTWAGNIQYF. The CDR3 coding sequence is TGTGCCAGCAGTGAAGCGGGGACGTGGGCCGGAAACATTCAGTATTTT.

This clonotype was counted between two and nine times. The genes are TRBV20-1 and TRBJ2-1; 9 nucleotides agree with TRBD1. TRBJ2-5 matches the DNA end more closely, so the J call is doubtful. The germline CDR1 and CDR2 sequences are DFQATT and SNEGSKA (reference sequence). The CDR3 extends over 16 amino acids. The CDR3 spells CSARGWTGAHQETQYF. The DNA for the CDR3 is TGCAGTGCTAGAGGATGGACAGGGGCCCACCAAGAGACCCAGTACTTC.

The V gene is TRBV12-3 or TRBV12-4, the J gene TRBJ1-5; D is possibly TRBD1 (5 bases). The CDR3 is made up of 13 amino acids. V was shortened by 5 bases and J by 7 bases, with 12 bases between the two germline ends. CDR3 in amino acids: CASSRQPRQPQHF. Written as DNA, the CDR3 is TGTGCCAGCAGTCGACAGCCGCGGCAGCCCCAGCATTTT.

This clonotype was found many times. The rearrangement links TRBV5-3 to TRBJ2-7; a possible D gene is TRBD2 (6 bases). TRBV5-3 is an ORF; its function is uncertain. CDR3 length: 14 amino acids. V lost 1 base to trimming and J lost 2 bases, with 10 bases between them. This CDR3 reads CARSLRLGPYEQYF. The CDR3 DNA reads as TGTGCCAGAAGCTTGAGACTAGGGCCCTACGAGCAGTACTTC.

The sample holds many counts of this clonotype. The CDR3 DNA reads as TGCGCCAGCAGTTGGGGGGAAGCCTACGAGCAGTACTTC. The encoded protein is CASSWGEAYEQYF. This chain connects TRBV10-2 to TRBJ2-1; a weak D match, TRBD2 (6 bases). The DNA matches TRBJ2-7 better at its end, which makes the J call doubtful. The germline V gene encodes CDR1 WSHSY and CDR2 SAAADI. This CDR3 has 13 residues.

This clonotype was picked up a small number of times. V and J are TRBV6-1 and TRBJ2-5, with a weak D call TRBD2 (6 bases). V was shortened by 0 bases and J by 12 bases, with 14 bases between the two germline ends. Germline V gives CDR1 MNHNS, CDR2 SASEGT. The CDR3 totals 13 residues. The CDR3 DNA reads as TGTGCCAGCAGTGAAGCGGCGGGACTGGCGGAGTACTTC. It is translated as CASSEAAGLAEYF.

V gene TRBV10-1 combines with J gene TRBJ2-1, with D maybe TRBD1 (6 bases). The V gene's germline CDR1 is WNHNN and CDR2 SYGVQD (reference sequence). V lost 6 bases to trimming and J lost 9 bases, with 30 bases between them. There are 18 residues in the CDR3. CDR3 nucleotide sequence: TGCGCCAGCAGCGCCGGGACAAGGTCCCTTGGCTCTTGGGGTGAGCAGTTCTTC. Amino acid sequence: CASSAGTRSLGSWGEQFF.

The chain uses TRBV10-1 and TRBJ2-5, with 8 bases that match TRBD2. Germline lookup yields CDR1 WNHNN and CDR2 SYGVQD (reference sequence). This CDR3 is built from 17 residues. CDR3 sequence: CGITAGSGGRDQDTQYF. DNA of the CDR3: TGCGGCATCACTGCGGGGAGCGGGGGCCGTGACCAAGACACTCAGTACTTC.

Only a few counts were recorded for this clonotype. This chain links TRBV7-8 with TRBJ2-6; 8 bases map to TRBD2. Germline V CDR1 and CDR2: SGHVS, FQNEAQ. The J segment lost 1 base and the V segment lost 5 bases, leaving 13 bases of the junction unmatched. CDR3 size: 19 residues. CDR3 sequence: CASSPIIAGFQSGANVLTF. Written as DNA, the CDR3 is TGTGCCAGCAGCCCGATAATAGCGGGATTTCAATCTGGGGCCAACGTCCTGACTTTC.

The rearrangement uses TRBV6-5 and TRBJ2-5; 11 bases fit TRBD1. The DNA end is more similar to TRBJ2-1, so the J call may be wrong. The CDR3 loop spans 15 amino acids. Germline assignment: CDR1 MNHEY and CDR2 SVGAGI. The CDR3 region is CASSYAGQGANEQFF. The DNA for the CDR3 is TGTGCCAGCAGCTACGCCGGACAGGGGGCCAATGAGCAGTTCTTC.

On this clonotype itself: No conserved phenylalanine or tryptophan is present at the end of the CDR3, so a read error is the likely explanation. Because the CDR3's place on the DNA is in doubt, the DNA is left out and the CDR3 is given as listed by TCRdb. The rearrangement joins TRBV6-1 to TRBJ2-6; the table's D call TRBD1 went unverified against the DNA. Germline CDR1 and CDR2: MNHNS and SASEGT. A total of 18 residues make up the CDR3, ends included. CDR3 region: CASSDGRSGAKNIQYFGA.

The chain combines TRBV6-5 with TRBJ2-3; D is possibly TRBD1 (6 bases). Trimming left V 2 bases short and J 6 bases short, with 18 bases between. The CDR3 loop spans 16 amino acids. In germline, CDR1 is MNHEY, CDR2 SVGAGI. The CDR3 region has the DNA TGTGCCAGCAGTTACGCCGGGACACGGGTTGGGGATACGCAGTATTTT. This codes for CASSYAGTRVGDTQYF.

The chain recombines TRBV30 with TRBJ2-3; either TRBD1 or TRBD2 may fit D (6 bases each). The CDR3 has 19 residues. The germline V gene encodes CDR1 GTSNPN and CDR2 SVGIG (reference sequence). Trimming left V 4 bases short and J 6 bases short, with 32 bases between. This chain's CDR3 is CAWTTGTWTGTPTGDTQYF. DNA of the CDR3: TGTGCCTGGACCACCGGGACTTGGACCGGGACTCCAACAGGGGATACGCAGTATTTT.

The CDR3 region is CARGPAGGAKNIQYF. In DNA form, the CDR3 reads TGTGCCAGGGGGCCCGCGGGTGGTGCCAAAAACATTCAGTACTTC. The chain employs TRBV27 and TRBJ2-4, with D perhaps matching TRBD1 or TRBD2 (5 bases each). Germline V CDR1 and CDR2: MNHEY, SMNVEV (reference sequence). This CDR3 region has 15 residues. The ends were cut back, 9 bases at V and 1 base at J, with 16 bases in the middle.

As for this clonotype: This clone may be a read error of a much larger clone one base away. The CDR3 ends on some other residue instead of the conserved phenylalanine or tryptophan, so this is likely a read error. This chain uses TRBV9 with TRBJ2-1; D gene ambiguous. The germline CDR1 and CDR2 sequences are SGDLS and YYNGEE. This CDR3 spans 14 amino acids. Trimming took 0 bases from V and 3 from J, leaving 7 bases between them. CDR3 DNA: TGTGCCAGCAGCGTAGTTAGCTACTACAATGAGCAGTTCCTC. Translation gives CASSVVSYYNEQFL.

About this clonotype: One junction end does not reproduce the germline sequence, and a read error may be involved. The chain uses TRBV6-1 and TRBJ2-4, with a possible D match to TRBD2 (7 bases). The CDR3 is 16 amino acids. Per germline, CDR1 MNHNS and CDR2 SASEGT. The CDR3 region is CASREGGGRAKNTQYF. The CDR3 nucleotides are TGTGCCAGCAGGGAGGGGGGGGGCCGTGCCAAAAACACTCAGTACTTC.

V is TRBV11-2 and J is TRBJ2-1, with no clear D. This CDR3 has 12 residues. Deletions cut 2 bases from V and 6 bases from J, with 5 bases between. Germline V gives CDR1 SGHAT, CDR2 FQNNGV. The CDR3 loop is CASSLIANEQFF. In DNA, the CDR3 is TGTGCCAGCAGCTTAATTGCCAATGAGCAGTTCTTC.

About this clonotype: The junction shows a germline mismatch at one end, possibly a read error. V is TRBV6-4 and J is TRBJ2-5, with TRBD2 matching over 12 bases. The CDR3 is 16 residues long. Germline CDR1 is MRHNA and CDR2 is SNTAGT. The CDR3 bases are TGTGCCACCGTCTCGGACACTAGCGGGAGGCGGGAGTTCGAGTTCTTC. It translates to CATVSDTSGRREFEFF.

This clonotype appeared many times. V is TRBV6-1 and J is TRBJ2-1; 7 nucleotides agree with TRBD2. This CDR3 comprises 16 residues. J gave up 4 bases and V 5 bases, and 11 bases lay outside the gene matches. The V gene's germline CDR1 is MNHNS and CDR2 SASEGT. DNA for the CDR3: TGTGCCAGCAGTAGTTCCCAGGGACTACCGTACAATGAGCAGTTCTTC. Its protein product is CASSSSQGLPYNEQFF.

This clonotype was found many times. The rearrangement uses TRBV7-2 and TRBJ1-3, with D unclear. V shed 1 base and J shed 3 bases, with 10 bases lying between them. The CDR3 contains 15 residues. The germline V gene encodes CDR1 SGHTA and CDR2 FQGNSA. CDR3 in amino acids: CASSLVSGFGNTIYF. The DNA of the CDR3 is TGTGCCAGCAGCTTAGTTTCGGGGTTTGGAAACACCATATATTTT.

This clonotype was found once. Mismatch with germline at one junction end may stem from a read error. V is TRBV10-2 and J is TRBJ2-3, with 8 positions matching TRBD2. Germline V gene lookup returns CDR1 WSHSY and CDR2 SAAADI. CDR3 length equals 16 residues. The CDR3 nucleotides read TGCGCCAGCAGTGAGCCGGGGGGGCTAGCCAAAGATACGCAGTATTTC. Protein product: CASSEPGGLAKDTQYF.

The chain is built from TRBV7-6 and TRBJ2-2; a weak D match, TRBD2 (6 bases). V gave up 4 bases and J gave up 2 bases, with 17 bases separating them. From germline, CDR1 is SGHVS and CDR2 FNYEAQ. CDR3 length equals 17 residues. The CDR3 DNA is TGTGCCAGCAGCTCCCCCCGGGGGACGATTAACACCGGGGAGCTGTTTTTT. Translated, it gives CASSSPRGTINTGELFF.

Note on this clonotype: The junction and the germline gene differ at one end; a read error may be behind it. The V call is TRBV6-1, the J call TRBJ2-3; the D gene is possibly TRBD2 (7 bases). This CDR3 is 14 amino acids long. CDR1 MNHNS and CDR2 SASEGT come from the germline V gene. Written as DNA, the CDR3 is TGTGCGAGCATAGGGGGGGATGGCACAGATACGCAGTACTTT. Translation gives CASIGGDGTDTQYF.

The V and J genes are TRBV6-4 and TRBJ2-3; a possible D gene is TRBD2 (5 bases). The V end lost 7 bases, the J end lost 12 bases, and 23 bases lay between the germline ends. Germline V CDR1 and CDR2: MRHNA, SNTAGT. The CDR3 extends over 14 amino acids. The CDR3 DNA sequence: TGTGCCAGCACGGGGTCGCGAGCGAAAGATATTCAGTATTTT. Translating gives CASTGSRAKDIQYF.

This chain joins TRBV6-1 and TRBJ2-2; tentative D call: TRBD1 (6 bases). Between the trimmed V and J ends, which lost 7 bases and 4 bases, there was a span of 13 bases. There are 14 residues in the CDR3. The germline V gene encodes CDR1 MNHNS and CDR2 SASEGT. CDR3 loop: CASIRGSSTGELFF. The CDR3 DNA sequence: TGTGCCAGCATCAGGGGCTCGAGCACCGGGGAGCTGTTTTTT.

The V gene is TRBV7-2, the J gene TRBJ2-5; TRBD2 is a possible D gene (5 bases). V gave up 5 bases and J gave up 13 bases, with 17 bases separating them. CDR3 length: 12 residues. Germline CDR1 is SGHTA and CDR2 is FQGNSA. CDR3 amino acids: CASSTRSGSWYF. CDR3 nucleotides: TGTGCCAGCAGCACCCGATCGGGGTCCTGGTACTTC.

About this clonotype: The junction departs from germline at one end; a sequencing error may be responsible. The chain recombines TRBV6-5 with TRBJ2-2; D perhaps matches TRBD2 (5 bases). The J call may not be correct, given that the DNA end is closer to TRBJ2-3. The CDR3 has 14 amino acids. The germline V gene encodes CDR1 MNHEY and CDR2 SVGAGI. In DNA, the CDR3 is TGTGCCAGCAGGCTACTAGAGAGCACCGATACGCAGTATTTT. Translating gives CASRLLESTDTQYF.

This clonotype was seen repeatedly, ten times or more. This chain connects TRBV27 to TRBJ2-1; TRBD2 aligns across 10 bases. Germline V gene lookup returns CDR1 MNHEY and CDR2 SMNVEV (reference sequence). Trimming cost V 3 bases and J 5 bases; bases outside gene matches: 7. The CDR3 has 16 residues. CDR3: CASSFGGGLANNEQFF. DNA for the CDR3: TGTGCCAGCAGTTTCGGGGGGGGACTAGCGAACAATGAGCAGTTCTTC.

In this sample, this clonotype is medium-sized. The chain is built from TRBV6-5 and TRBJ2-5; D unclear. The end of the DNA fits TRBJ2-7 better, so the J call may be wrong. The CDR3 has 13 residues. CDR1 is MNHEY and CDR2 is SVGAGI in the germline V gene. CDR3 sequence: CASSRAALFEQYF. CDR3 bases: TGTGCCAGCAGTCGTGCGGCCTTGTTCGAGCAGTACTTC.